This T cell receptor beta chain was retrieved from a study of OX40 agonist ivuxolimab in advanced cancers. As for the study in general: The dose of intravenous ivuxolimab that patients received every 2 weeks ranged from 0.01 to 10 mg/kg.

Note on this clone: The antigen remains undetermined.

Profiling relied on immunoSEQ multiplex PCR, and the TCRdb table lists in-frame clones only, not all of them. Among about 70,000 clones listed, around 80% were seen once. General study points: The study did not work out the antigen specificity of the expanded peripheral T cells.

Source: CD4+ or CD8+ T cells sorted from blood, taken in a trial of the OX40 agonist ivuxolimab. This receptor was identified in an adult with an advanced solid tumor such as melanoma, head and neck, liver or kidney cancer.

The CDR3 region is CASRPTGTGANVLTF. CDR3 in DNA: TGTGCCAGCAGACCGACAGGGACTGGGGCCAACGTCCTGACTTTC. The V and J genes are TRBV5-8 and TRBJ2-6, with 7 positions matching TRBD1. The CDR3 has 15 amino acids. V was clipped by 5 bases and J by 2 bases; unmatched bases: 4. Germline CDR1 and CDR2: SGHTS and YDEGEE.